This section outlines one T cell receptor (beta chain) sequence together with its context. Its specificity is not known. This specimen includes other DNA sequences encoding the same CDR3. The entry originates in a study of beta chain features in type 1 diabetes. The study, taken as a whole, reports: All four CD4+ subsets from Type 1 diabetes patients carried moderately but significantly shorter TCRB CDR3s. For type 1 diabetes patients, VDJ junctions showed fewer insertions and more deletions. The naive, central memory and Treg TCRB repertoires of patients appeared to be more similar to one another than those of healthy donors.

Every isolated RNA sample was fully reverse transcribed, so sequencing captured expressed TCRB transcripts. Sequenced by immunoSEQ multiplex PCR; TCRdb stores in-frame clones only, minus some. The profile covers under 300,000 clones, with more than 11% appearing a single time and about 0.019% taken by the ten largest. Sorting that relied on CD45RO/CCR7/CD25/CD127/CD95/CD27 yielded CD4+ naive, central memory, regulatory and stem cell-like memory cells. CDR1 is SGHRS and CDR2 is YFSETQ in the germline V gene. V lost 0 bases, J lost 4 bases, and 10 bases lay in between. The CDR3 covers 14 residues. This sequence was found in a young man with type 1 diabetes. V is TRBV5-1 and J is TRBJ1-1; no clear D gene. The sample was naive CD4+ T cells from blood. The CDR3 coding sequence is TGCGCCAGCAGCTTGGGAGGGTTGGGCACTGAAGCTTTCTTT. It codes for CASSLGGLGTEAFF.